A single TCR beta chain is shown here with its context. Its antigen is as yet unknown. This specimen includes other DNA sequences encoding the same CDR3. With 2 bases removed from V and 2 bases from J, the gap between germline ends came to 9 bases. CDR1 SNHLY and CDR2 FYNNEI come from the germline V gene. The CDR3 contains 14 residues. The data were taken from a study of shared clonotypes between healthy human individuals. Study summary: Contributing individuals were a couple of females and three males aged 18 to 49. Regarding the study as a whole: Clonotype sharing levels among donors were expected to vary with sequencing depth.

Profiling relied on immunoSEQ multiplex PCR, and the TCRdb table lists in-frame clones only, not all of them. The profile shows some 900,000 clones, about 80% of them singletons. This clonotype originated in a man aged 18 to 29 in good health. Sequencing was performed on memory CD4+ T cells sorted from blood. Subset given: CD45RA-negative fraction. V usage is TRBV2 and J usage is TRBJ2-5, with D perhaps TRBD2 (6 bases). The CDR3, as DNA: TGTGCCAGCAGTGAATCTAGCGTTCAAGAGACCCAGTACTTC. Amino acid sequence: CASSESSVQETQYF.